The 11 T cell receptor beta chains presented below share a single source sample, sequenced in a study of T cells in Graves' hyperthyroidism and ophthalmopathy. Amplification yielded TCR beta CDR3 regions, with RNA transcripts as the source. The HTBI set primed first-round TCR CDR3 RT-PCR. Via MiXCR, TCRdb re-called the multiplex PCR reads, giving one row per CDR3 protein. The sample yields 610,000 or so distinct CDR3 sequences, about 45% seen once. Specimen: peripheral blood or thyroid tissue (not recorded which). The receptors shown here come from a young woman with Graves' hyperthyroidism.

Ten or more counts support this clonotype. The chain carries TRBV11-2 and TRBJ1-5, with D uncertain. The germline gives CDR1 SGHAT, CDR2 FQNNGV. This CDR3 comprises 15 residues. The V end lost 1 base, the J end lost 0 bases, and 7 bases lay between the germline ends. CDR3 protein: CASSLGDHSNQPQHF. CDR3 nucleotide sequence: TGTGCCAGCAGCTTAGGGGATCATAGCAATCAGCCCCAGCATTTT. The whole variable domain, remainder taken from reference TRBV11-2 and TRBJ1-5, is EAGVAQSPRYKIIEKRQSVAFWCNPISGHATLYWYQQILGQGPKLLIQFQNNGVVDDSQLPKDRFSAERLKGVDSTLKIQPAKLEDSAVYLCASSLGDHSNQPQHFGDGTRLSIL.

The chain employs TRBV4-2 and TRBJ1-4, with D maybe TRBD1 (5 bases). The CDR3 is made up of 13 amino acids. Germline V lookup: CDR1 LGHNA, CDR2 YNFKEQ. Trimming took off 3 bases at V and 8 bases at J, with 10 bases between the two ends. The DNA of the CDR3 is TGTGCCAGCAGCCAGGGCCGGGGGGAAAAACTGTTTTTT. Amino acid sequence: CASSQGRGEKLFF.

Regarding this clonotype: With a much larger clone just one base away, this may be a read error. The chain links TRBV29-1 to TRBJ2-2, with D tentatively TRBD2 (7 bases). Germline V CDR1 and CDR2: SQVTM, ANQGSEA. CDR3 length equals 14 residues. The V and J ends lost 5 bases and 5 bases respectively, with 15 bases between them. CDR3 amino acids: CSVRKGGRTGELFF. Here the CDR3 DNA reads TGCAGCGTTAGAAAGGGGGGGAGGACCGGGGAGCTGTTTTTT.

This clonotype occurred many times. This sequence joins TRBV24-1 and TRBJ2-2; the D gene is possibly TRBD2 (6 bases). From germline, CDR1 is KGHDR and CDR2 SFDVKD. Between the trimmed V and J ends, which lost 6 bases and 7 bases, there was a span of 11 bases. The CDR3 is 13 residues long. CDR3 nucleotide sequence: TGTGCCACCAGTTCGGGAGAGATCGGGGAGCTGTTTTTT. It yields the protein CATSSGEIGELFF.

This clonotype has at least ten counts. This chain connects TRBV7-9 to TRBJ2-7, with 12 bases matching TRBD2. This CDR3 contains 16 residues. V gave up 5 bases and J gave up 0 bases; unmatched junction bases: 5. Per germline, CDR1 SEHNR and CDR2 FQNEAQ (reference sequence). Here the CDR3 DNA reads TGTGCCAGCAGCCAGCGGACTAGCGGGAACTCCTACGAGCAGTACTTC. The encoded protein is CASSQRTSGNSYEQYF.

This clonotype turned up a few times. The chain has TRBV5-8 and TRBJ1-2; 12 positions agree with TRBD1. J lost 7 bases, V lost 4 bases, and 5 bases had no gene match. The CDR3 is 14 residues long. Germline CDR1 reads SGHTS; CDR2 reads YDEGEE. CDR3 in amino acids: CASSPGQGARGYTF. CDR3 DNA sequence: TGTGCCAGCAGCCCGGGACAGGGGGCGCGTGGCTACACCTTC.

This clonotype was picked up many times. The chain has TRBV7-2 and TRBJ1-4; D remains unclear. V lost 1 base and J 6 bases, leaving 15 bases between the germline ends. Germline V gene data show CDR1 as SGHTA and CDR2 as FQGNSA. The CDR3 length is 16 residues. The CDR3: CASSLDRAGLDEKLFF. CDR3 DNA sequence: TGTGCCAGCAGCTTAGATCGGGCAGGTTTGGATGAAAAACTGTTTTTT.

This clonotype showed up many times. V and J are TRBV6-2 or TRBV6-3 and TRBJ1-2, with TRBD1 matching over 8 bases. In germline, CDR1 is MNHEY, CDR2 SVGEGT. V dropped 4 bases and J dropped 6; count of bases not matched to a gene: 10. The CDR3 is 15 amino acids. CDR3 DNA: TGTGCCAGCAGTTTGACAGGGGAGAAAGGCCATGGCTACACCTTC. This sequence encodes CASSLTGEKGHGYTF.

Concerning this clonotype itself: This CDR3 fails to terminate in the conserved phenylalanine or tryptophan, so it likely reflects a read error. The chain recombines TRBV10-1 with TRBJ2-5; D not resolved. The length of the CDR3 is 16 residues. V lost 3 bases and J lost 0, with 14 bases in between. Germline V gene lookup returns CDR1 WNHNN and CDR2 SYGVQD (reference sequence). The CDR3 sequence: CASSEPLAEYQETQYL. The CDR3 coding sequence is TGCGCCAGCAGTGAACCTCTCGCCGAGTACCAAGAGACCCAGTACCTC.

CDR3: CASINLESYNEQFF. In nucleotides, the CDR3 is TGCGCCAGCATTAACTTAGAATCCTACAATGAGCAGTTCTTC. The chain recombines TRBV10-2 with TRBJ2-7, with D uncertain. The J call could be wrong; TRBJ2-1 is a better fit for the DNA end. The CDR3 spans 14 residues. The germline CDR1 and CDR2 sequences are WSHSY and SAAADI.

On this clonotype itself: The DNA is omitted, as the CDR3 cannot be located on it reliably, and the CDR3 follows TCRdb's listing. The J gene is TRBJ1-1, the V gene TRBV12-3 or TRBV12-4; TRBD1 reflects the table's D call only, with no check against the DNA. From its first to its last residue, the CDR3 has 14 amino acids. The CDR3 region is CASILGQLNTEAFF.